This entry describes one T cell receptor beta chain. The CDR3 extends over 16 amino acids. This record comes from a study of blood T cell repertoires in COVID-19. The table came from immunoSEQ multiplex PCR; TCRdb's copy has only in-frame clones and leaves some out. The sample contains a few hundred thousand clones, roughly 89% of which appear only once. The TCR originated in a woman aged 40 to 50 who had recovered from COVID-19. The chain couples TRBV21-1 to TRBJ2-1; TRBD2 is taken as the D call from the table, unchecked against the DNA. TRBV21-1 is classified as a pseudogene. The sequenced sample consisted of peripheral blood. The chain's CDR3 is CASSPGDFSFYNEQFF. In DNA form, the CDR3 reads TGTGCCAGCAGCCCCGGGGACTTTTCTTTTTACAATGAGCAGTTCTTC.